Listed below are T cell receptor beta chains from one sample, sequenced in a study of T cell responses to AZD1222 COVID-19 vaccine. Only in-frame clones appear in the TCRdb table, and some are missing; sequencing was by immunoSEQ multiplex PCR. This table holds some 140,000 clones, around 93% found once. Sequenced here: peripheral blood, sampled on day 0 of AZD1222 vaccination. These receptor sequences come from an adult in good health. Each CDR3 is given with its conserved first and last residue. A D gene is named only where the DNA matches it firmly. Not all rows give a size; the values are once, few, many and, for expanded clones, a class.

v_call: TRBV14; clone_size: .; d_call: .; j_call: TRBJ2-5; cdr3_aa: CASRGTGQETQYF; cdr3_nt: TGTGCCAGCAGGGGGACGGGACAAGAGACCCAGTACTTC
v_call: TRBV5-1; clone_size: .; d_call: .; j_call: TRBJ2-1; cdr3_aa: CASRRRGLSYNEQFF; cdr3_nt: TGCGCCAGCAGGAGGAGGGGTCTTTCTTACAATGAGCAGTTCTTC
v_call: TRBV7-2; clone_size: .; d_call: TRBD2; j_call: TRBJ2-1; cdr3_aa: CASSLALLADYNEQFF; cdr3_nt: TGTGCCAGCAGCTTAGCGCTACTAGCGGACTACAATGAGCAGTTCTTC
v_call: TRBV11-3; clone_size: .; d_call: .; j_call: TRBJ1-5; cdr3_aa: CASSFNGDQPQHF; cdr3_nt: TGTGCCAGCAGCTTTAACGGGGATCAGCCCCAGCATTTT
v_call: TRBV28; clone_size: .; d_call: TRBD1; j_call: TRBJ2-7; cdr3_aa: CASSFPQGTGVSYEQYF; cdr3_nt: TGTGCCAGCAGTTTTCCACAAGGGACAGGGGTCTCCTACGAGCAGTACTTC
v_call: TRBV5-1; clone_size: .; d_call: TRBD1; j_call: TRBJ1-1; cdr3_aa: CASSLSDRGLTEAFF; cdr3_nt: TGCGCCAGCAGCTTGTCCGACAGGGGGCTTACTGAAGCTTTCTTT
v_call: TRBV19; clone_size: .; d_call: .; j_call: TRBJ2-2; cdr3_aa: CASSWGTSGELFF; cdr3_nt: TGTGCCAGTAGCTGGGGGACTTCCGGGGAGCTGTTTTTT
v_call: TRBV6-5; clone_size: .; d_call: TRBD1; j_call: TRBJ2-7; cdr3_aa: CASSHRDRSYEQYF; cdr3_nt: TGTGCCAGCAGTCACCGGGACAGGTCCTACGAGCAGTACTTC
v_call: TRBV12-3/TRBV12-4; clone_size: .; d_call: .; j_call: TRBJ1-2; cdr3_aa: CASSLAEAGGYTF; cdr3_nt: TGTGCCAGCAGTTTAGCGGAGGCCGGGGGCTACACCTTC
v_call: TRBV12-3/TRBV12-4; clone_size: .; d_call: .; j_call: TRBJ1-1; cdr3_aa: CASSLASEAFF; cdr3_nt: TGTGCCAGCAGTTTAGCTTCTGAAGCTTTCTTT
v_call: TRBV11-2; clone_size: once; d_call: TRBD1; j_call: TRBJ2-7; cdr3_aa: CASSLRGQVYEQYF; cdr3_nt: TGTGCCAGCAGCTTGAGGGGACAGGTATACGAGCAGTACTTC
v_call: TRBV9; clone_size: .; d_call: TRBD1; j_call: TRBJ1-4; cdr3_aa: CASSVGLGGPFGEKLFF; cdr3_nt: TGTGCCAGCAGCGTAGGTTTAGGGGGCCCCTTTGGGGAAAAACTGTTTTTT
v_call: TRBV21-1; clone_size: .; d_call: .; j_call: TRBJ1-2; cdr3_aa: CASTNMGGTAAVESYGYTF; cdr3_nt: TGTGCCAGCACTAACATGGGGGGGACAGCCGCCGTTGAGTCTTATGGCTACACCTTC
v_call: TRBV9; clone_size: .; d_call: TRBD2; j_call: TRBJ2-1; cdr3_aa: CASSLYDGGDSYNEQFF; cdr3_nt: TGTGCCAGCAGCCTCTACGACGGGGGGGACTCCTACAATGAGCAGTTCTTC
v_call: TRBV12-3/TRBV12-4; clone_size: .; d_call: .; j_call: TRBJ2-3; cdr3_aa: CASSFPGTDTQYF; cdr3_nt: TGTGCCAGCAGTTTCCCAGGCACAGATACGCAGTATTTT
v_call: TRBV11-2; clone_size: .; d_call: .; j_call: TRBJ2-2; cdr3_aa: CASSPKREGDFYGELFF; cdr3_nt: TGTGCCAGCAGCCCCAAAAGGGAGGGGGATTTCTACGGGGAGCTGTTTTTT
v_call: TRBV5-6; clone_size: once; d_call: TRBD1; j_call: TRBJ1-6; cdr3_aa: CASSIVPGQGGSPLHF; cdr3_nt: TGTGCCAGCAGCATAGTCCCGGGACAGGGTGGTTCACCCCTCCACTTT
v_call: TRBV28; clone_size: .; d_call: TRBD1; j_call: TRBJ2-5; cdr3_aa: CASSSGRDSQETQYF; cdr3_nt: TGTGCCAGCAGTTCCGGAAGGGACAGCCAAGAGACCCAGTACTTC
v_call: TRBV5-4; clone_size: .; d_call: .; j_call: TRBJ2-1; cdr3_aa: CASSLRGPLEQFF; cdr3_nt: TGTGCCAGCAGCTTGCGCGGGCCACTGGAGCAGTTCTTC
v_call: TRBV7-9; clone_size: .; d_call: .; j_call: TRBJ1-1; cdr3_aa: CASSLMGIEAFF; cdr3_nt: TGTGCCAGCAGCTTAATGGGGATCGAAGCTTTCTTT
v_call: TRBV5-1; clone_size: .; d_call: TRBD2; j_call: TRBJ2-5; cdr3_aa: CASSFPGGFETQYF; cdr3_nt: TGCGCCAGCAGCTTTCCGGGAGGGTTTGAGACCCAGTACTTC
v_call: TRBV6-5; clone_size: .; d_call: .; j_call: TRBJ2-2; cdr3_aa: CASATLNTGELFF; cdr3_nt: TGTGCCAGCGCGACACTAAACACCGGGGAGCTGTTTTTT
v_call: TRBV7-9; clone_size: .; d_call: .; j_call: TRBJ2-1; cdr3_aa: CASSLEGTYNEQFF; cdr3_nt: TGTGCCAGCAGCTTAGAGGGGACGTATAATGAGCAGTTCTTC
v_call: TRBV27; clone_size: .; d_call: .; j_call: TRBJ1-5; cdr3_aa: CASGLFQPQHF; cdr3_nt: TGTGCCAGCGGATTGTTTCAGCCCCAGCATTTT
v_call: TRBV28; clone_size: .; d_call: .; j_call: TRBJ1-5; cdr3_aa: CASSFRGGIGQPQHF; cdr3_nt: TGTGCCAGCAGTTTCCGAGGGGGTATTGGTCAGCCCCAGCATTTT
v_call: TRBV7-8; clone_size: .; d_call: .; j_call: TRBJ1-2; cdr3_aa: CASSLSDPYGYTF; cdr3_nt: TGTGCCAGCAGCTTATCCGACCCCTATGGCTACACCTTC
v_call: TRBV11-2; clone_size: once; d_call: .; j_call: TRBJ1-1; cdr3_aa: CASSVGTRGGGTEAFF; cdr3_nt: TGTGCCAGCAGCGTAGGGACCCGGGGAGGGGGCACTGAAGCTTTCTTT
v_call: TRBV4-2; clone_size: .; d_call: TRBD1; j_call: TRBJ1-6; cdr3_aa: CASSHTGVLYSPLHF; cdr3_nt: TGTGCCAGCAGCCATACAGGGGTTTTGTATTCACCCCTCCACTTT
v_call: TRBV11-2; clone_size: .; d_call: .; j_call: TRBJ2-2; cdr3_aa: CASSRSPMDLNTGELFF; cdr3_nt: TGTGCCAGCAGTCGATCCCCCATGGACCTTAACACCGGGGAGCTGTTTTTT
v_call: TRBV5-6; clone_size: .; d_call: .; j_call: TRBJ2-5; cdr3_aa: CASSRGQLEETQYF; cdr3_nt: TGTGCCAGCAGCCGAGGACAGTTGGAAGAGACCCAGTACTTC
v_call: TRBV24-1; clone_size: .; d_call: TRBD1; j_call: TRBJ2-3; cdr3_aa: CATSDPGQGSTDTQYF; cdr3_nt: TGTGCCACCAGTGATCCTGGACAGGGGAGCACAGATACGCAGTATTTT
v_call: TRBV7-9; clone_size: .; d_call: .; j_call: TRBJ1-2; cdr3_aa: CASSLAQWLDGQSEGYTF; cdr3_nt: TGTGCCAGCAGCTTAGCGCAGTGGTTGGACGGACAATCGGAAGGCTACACCTTC
v_call: TRBV7-9; clone_size: once; d_call: TRBD2; j_call: TRBJ2-4; cdr3_aa: CASSHTSGRAKNIQYF; cdr3_nt: TGTGCCAGCAGCCACACTAGCGGGAGGGCCAAAAACATTCAGTACTTC
v_call: TRBV21-1; clone_size: .; d_call: .; j_call: TRBJ1-1; cdr3_aa: CASSKKNDRENEAFF; cdr3_nt: TGTGCCAGCAGCAAAAAGAACGACAGGGAGAATGAAGCTTTCTTT
v_call: TRBV28; clone_size: .; d_call: .; j_call: TRBJ1-2; cdr3_aa: CASSLSGHGYTF; cdr3_nt: TGTGCCAGCAGTTTATCAGGGCATGGCTACACCTTC
v_call: TRBV7-2; clone_size: .; d_call: .; j_call: TRBJ1-1; cdr3_aa: CASSQRVLRTEAFF; cdr3_nt: TGTGCCAGCAGCCAAAGGGTATTAAGGACAGAAGCTTTCTTT
v_call: TRBV10-2; clone_size: .; d_call: .; j_call: TRBJ2-1; cdr3_aa: CATSRLGNEQFF; cdr3_nt: TGCGCCACCTCAAGGCTAGGGAATGAGCAGTTCTTC
v_call: TRBV19; clone_size: .; d_call: .; j_call: TRBJ1-6; cdr3_aa: CASSISLRTELNSPLHF; cdr3_nt: TGTGCCAGTAGTATATCCTTGCGGACAGAACTTAATTCACCCCTCCACTTT
v_call: TRBV28; clone_size: few; d_call: .; j_call: TRBJ1-5; cdr3_aa: CASRDLTYSNQPQHF; cdr3_nt: TGTGCCAGCAGGGATTTAACATATAGCAATCAGCCCCAGCATTTT
v_call: TRBV18; clone_size: .; d_call: TRBD1; j_call: TRBJ2-1; cdr3_aa: CASSPIPGTGNHEQFF; cdr3_nt: TGTGCCAGCTCACCAATCCCCGGGACAGGTAACCATGAGCAGTTCTTC